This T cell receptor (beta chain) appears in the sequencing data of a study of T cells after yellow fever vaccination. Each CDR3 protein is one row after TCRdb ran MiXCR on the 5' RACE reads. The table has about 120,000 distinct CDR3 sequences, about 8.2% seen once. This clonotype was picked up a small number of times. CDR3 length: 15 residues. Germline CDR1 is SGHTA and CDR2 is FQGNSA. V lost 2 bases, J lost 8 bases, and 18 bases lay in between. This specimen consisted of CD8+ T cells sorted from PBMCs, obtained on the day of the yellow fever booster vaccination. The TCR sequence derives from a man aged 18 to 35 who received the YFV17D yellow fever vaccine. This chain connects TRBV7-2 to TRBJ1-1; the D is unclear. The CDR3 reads CASSLRSPLIGEAFF. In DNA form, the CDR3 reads TGTGCCAGCAGCTTAAGGTCTCCTTTAATAGGGGAAGCTTTCTTT. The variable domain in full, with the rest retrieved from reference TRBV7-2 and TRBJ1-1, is GAGVSQSPSNKVTEKGKDVELRCDPISGHTALYWYRQSLGQGLEFLIYFQGNSAPDKSGLPSDRFSAERTGGSVSTLTIQRTQQEDSAVYLCASSLRSPLIGEAFFGQGTRLTVV.